This T cell receptor beta chain was found in a study of regulatory T cells in long-lasting Graves disease. Combining iRepertoire HTBI primers with Arm-PCR of CDR3 regions, the authors built TCR beta libraries. Source study methods: Identified segments across samples numbered just over 60 TRBV and more than 12 TRBJ. One entry per CDR3 protein, called by TCRdb with MiXCR from the multiplex PCR reads. It is TCRdb's table, rather than the study itself, that gives the V and J calls and clone size. Altogether fewer than 450,000 distinct CDR3 sequences are present, around 16% being singletons, with the ten largest covering approximately 7.8%. About this clonotype itself: The antigen is unknown. A junction boundary mismatches the germline segment, possibly from a read error.

The CDR3 spans 18 residues. Germline CDR1 is SEHNR and CDR2 is FQNEAQ (reference sequence). The time point here: newly diagnosed GD, antithyroid drugs for less than 3 months. RNA isolated from PBMCs was used to make the TCR library. Investigators report Graves' disease was diagnosed under American Thyroid Association guidelines. Study findings and constraints: Persistent patients shared more public clonotypes (roughly 2,800) than new patients (more than 900).

The sample was also linked to a second study, of T cells in Graves' hyperthyroidism and ophthalmopathy. That source notes: Primed by the HTBI set, a first-round RT-PCR was run on the TCR CDR3.

The receptor comes from a woman in her thirties or forties with Graves disease. The sequences come from peripheral blood mononuclear cells (PBMCs), collected at new diagnosis, from a patient treated with antithyroid drugs. This sequence joins TRBV7-9 and TRBJ2-3; 12 bases are shared with TRBD2. This CDR3 is CTSSTTILLAGGSDTQYF. In DNA form, the CDR3 reads TGTACCAGCAGCACTACAATCTTACTAGCGGGAGGTTCAGATACGCAGTATTTT.